The 20 T cell receptor beta chains below come from one sample, sequenced in a study of T cell responses to AZD1222 COVID-19 vaccine (TCRdb year 2021). The library was prepared using the immunoSEQ multiplex PCR assay. Sourced from immuneACCESS, this table was stored by TCRdb with only in-frame sequences that have V and J called. A share of the clones is absent; for the studies checked, an unresolved V gene accounts for under half, and the remainder has no known explanation. The sample table records 150,000 to 200,000 clones; 90% to 95% of these occur just once. The ten top clones hold about 0.64% of the sample. This sample's time point label indicates: baseline before first vaccination. This material consisted of peripheral blood, taken on day 0 of AZD1222 vaccination. These receptors were taken from an adult in good health.

This clone was detected only once. V and J are TRBV5-4 and TRBJ2-5; tentative D call: TRBD2 (5 bases). V lost 1 base to trimming and J lost 4 bases, with 11 bases between them. This CDR3 comprises 14 residues. Germline-derived CDR1 and CDR2 are SGHNT and YYREEE (reference sequence). The CDR3 reads CASSLRGIGETQYF. The CDR3 DNA reads as TGTGCCAGCAGCTTGCGGGGAATAGGAGAGACCCAGTACTTC.

V is TRBV5-5 and J is TRBJ1-4; weak D call: TRBD1 (5 bases). The CDR3 covers 16 residues. In germline, CDR1 is SGHKS, CDR2 YYEKEE (reference sequence). V shed 10 bases and J shed 4 bases, with 23 bases lying between them. CDR3 nucleotides: TGTGCCTCCCGGGCTTTTGGGACTGGGATTAATGAAAAACTGTTTTTT. Protein: CASRAFGTGINEKLFF. The full variable domain, rest sourced from reference TRBV5-5 and TRBJ1-4, is DAGVTQSPTHLIKTRGQQVTLRCSPISGHKSVSWYQQVLGQGPQFIFQYYEKEERGRGNFPDRFSARQFPNYSSELNVNALLLGDSALYLCASRAFGTGINEKLFFGSGTQLSVL.

This chain uses TRBV10-3 with TRBJ1-5; 8 bases fit TRBD1. Germline trimming cut 10 bases from V and 7 bases from J; bases unmatched to any gene: 15. Germline V gives CDR1 ENHRY, CDR2 SYGVKD. The length of the CDR3 is 15 residues. CDR3 in DNA: TGTGCCACCCGACAGGGGCCGGTTTGGGGCCAGCCCCAGCATTTT. Translated, it gives CATRQGPVWGQPQHF.

The chain recombines TRBV2 with TRBJ1-1; 7 bases fit TRBD1. There are 16 residues in the CDR3. V trimming: 2 bases; J trimming: 5 bases; junction bases outside the gene matches: 11. CDR1 is SNHLY and CDR2 is FYNNEI in the germline V gene. CDR3 residues: CASSEIPQGVGTEAFF. The CDR3 DNA is TGTGCCAGCAGTGAAATCCCCCAGGGGGTGGGGACTGAAGCTTTCTTT.

The gene calls are TRBV9 and TRBJ1-2, with D perhaps TRBD1 (6 bases). Deletions cut 2 bases from V and 4 bases from J, with 15 bases between. The CDR3 runs 15 residues. Germline-derived CDR1 and CDR2 are SGDLS and YYNGEE. The CDR3 sequence: CASSVEQGVGYGYTF. The CDR3 DNA follows: TGTGCCAGCAGCGTGGAACAGGGTGTTGGCTATGGCTACACCTTC. The variable domain in full, completed from reference TRBV9 and TRBJ1-2, reads DSGVTQTPKHLITATGQRVTLRCSPRSGDLSVYWYQQSLDQGLQFLIQYYNGEERAKGNILERFSAQQFPDLHSELNLSSLELGDSALYFCASSVEQGVGYGYTFGSGTRLTVV.

V and J are TRBV11-2 and TRBJ2-2; D unresolved. This CDR3 is 17 amino acids long. The V and J ends lost 1 base and 5 bases respectively, with 17 bases between them. Germline lookup yields CDR1 SGHAT and CDR2 FQNNGV. CDR3 sequence (DNA): TGTGCCAGCAGCTTAGGCAGAGGTCGATCACGGACCGGGGAGCTGTTTTTT. This sequence encodes CASSLGRGRSRTGELFF.

CDR3 DNA sequence: TGTGCCTTCTCGCCCAGGGAAGTAGTGAACACTGAAGCTTTCTTT. It yields the protein CAFSPREVVNTEAFF. V usage is TRBV30 and J usage is TRBJ1-1; weak D call: TRBD1 (5 bases). Germline V lookup: CDR1 GTSNPN, CDR2 SVGIG (reference sequence). Trimming left V 7 bases short and J 0 bases short, with 18 bases between. The CDR3 is 15 amino acids.

For this clone: One junction end disagrees with the germline gene, perhaps due to a read error. This chain uses TRBV18 with TRBJ1-2, with 7 bases lining up with TRBD1. The CDR3 is 15 residues long. CDR1 and CDR2 (germline): KGHSH, LQKENI. The CDR3 nucleotides are TGTGCCAGCTCGCCACAGGGGTCGGCTAACTATGGCTACACCTTC. Translation gives CASSPQGSANYGYTF.

The rearrangement uses TRBV9 and TRBJ1-2, with D possibly TRBD1 on 5 matching bases. Trimming removed 1 base from V and 3 bases from J, with 10 bases in between. This CDR3 comprises 14 residues. Germline CDR1 and CDR2: SGDLS and YYNGEE. The CDR3 sequence: CASSVTGTDYGYTF. The CDR3 bases are TGTGCCAGCAGCGTAACGGGGACGGACTATGGCTACACCTTC.

This chain connects TRBV7-2 to TRBJ2-1; 12 nucleotides match TRBD2. Trimming removed 0 bases from V and 7 bases from J; junction bases left unmatched: 7. The CDR3 covers 17 residues. Looked up from germline, CDR1 is SGHTA and CDR2 is FQGNSA. CDR3 residues: CASSLAVLAGGYNEQFF. Written as DNA, the CDR3 is TGTGCCAGCAGCTTAGCAGTACTAGCGGGAGGTTATAATGAGCAGTTCTTC.

V gene TRBV14 combines with J gene TRBJ2-2; D possibly matches TRBD1 or TRBD2 (5 bases each). From germline, CDR1 is SGHDN and CDR2 FVKESK. V was pared by 6 bases and J by 2 bases, with 10 bases between. This CDR3 spans 14 amino acids. In nucleotides, the CDR3 is TGTGCCAGCAGGGGACCGCTTAACACCGGGGAGCTGTTTTTT. Its translation is CASRGPLNTGELFF.

The chain recombines TRBV11-2 with TRBJ2-5; TRBD1 matches 7 bases. Germline CDR1 SGHAT, CDR2 FQNNGV. The CDR3 runs 12 residues. The V and J ends lost 7 bases and 5 bases, in that order; junction bases with no gene match: 4. The CDR3 DNA reads TGTGCCAGCACCCGAGGGGGCGAGACCCAGTACTTC. Translation: CASTRGGETQYF. Together with reference TRBV11-2 and TRBJ2-5, the CDR3 gives the full variable domain: EAGVAQSPRYKIIEKRQSVAFWCNPISGHATLYWYQQILGQGPKLLIQFQNNGVVDDSQLPKDRFSAERLKGVDSTLKIQPAKLEDSAVYLCASTRGGETQYFGPGTRLLVL.

The chain links TRBV6-6 to TRBJ1-2; D unresolved. There are 14 residues in the CDR3. Trimming took off 6 bases at V and 8 bases at J, with 19 bases between the two ends. Per the germline V gene, CDR1 is MNHNY and CDR2 is SVGAGI (reference sequence). The CDR3 DNA follows: TGTGCCAGCAGAGCCAGAACCTCCGTAGGAGGCTACACCTTC. Its translation is CASRARTSVGGYTF.

The chain joins TRBV15 to TRBJ1-2, with D uncertain. V gave up 1 base and J gave up 5 bases, with 14 bases separating them. Germline CDR1 and CDR2: LNHNV and YYDKDF (reference sequence). This CDR3 region has 15 residues. CDR3 region: CATSRVPETAYGYTF. The CDR3 nucleotides are TGTGCCACCAGCAGAGTCCCGGAGACCGCATATGGCTACACCTTC.

This chain connects TRBV7-2 to TRBJ1-5, with no clear D. The V end lost 5 bases, the J end lost 2 bases, and 13 bases lay between the germline ends. Germline-derived CDR1 and CDR2 are SGHTA and FQGNSA. The CDR3 loop spans 15 amino acids. CDR3 residues: CASSPPPWGNQPQHF. CDR3 in DNA: TGTGCCAGCAGCCCCCCGCCCTGGGGCAATCAGCCCCAGCATTTT.

CDR3 residues: CASSESQGGIGEAFF. CDR3 bases: TGTGCCAGCAGTGAATCTCAGGGGGGCATCGGCGAAGCTTTCTTT. This chain connects TRBV25-1 to TRBJ1-1, with 7 bases fitting TRBD1. V lost 1 base to trimming and J lost 8 bases; unmatched junction nucleotides: 10. The germline V gene has CDR1 MGHDK and CDR2 SYGVNS. This CDR3 is 15 amino acids long.

This rearrangement joins TRBV12-3 or TRBV12-4 to TRBJ1-1; no clear D gene. The CDR3 runs to 11 residues. V lost 7 bases to trimming and J lost 7 bases, with 10 bases between them. CDR3 sequence (DNA): TGTGCCAGCATGCATACCGTTGAAGCTTTCTTT. It translates to CASMHTVEAFF.

This clone was recorded only once. The rearrangement joins TRBV19 to TRBJ1-6; 7 bases agree with TRBD1. Looked up from germline, CDR1 is LNHDA and CDR2 is SQIVND (reference sequence). The CDR3 is made up of 16 amino acids. Unmatched junction bases numbered 8, after V lost 0 bases and J lost 9 bases. The chain's CDR3 is CASSIDRTGNPSPLHF. The DNA of the CDR3 is TGTGCCAGTAGTATAGATCGGACAGGAAACCCTTCACCCCTCCACTTT.

This chain joins TRBV2 and TRBJ2-1; 9 bases align to TRBD2. This CDR3 is 15 amino acids long. The V gene end was trimmed by 7 bases and the J gene end by 8 bases; junction bases not matched to a gene: 12. Germline CDR1 reads SNHLY; CDR2 reads FYNNEI. This CDR3 is CASTRGLAGPDEQFF. DNA of the CDR3: TGTGCCAGCACCCGGGGGCTAGCGGGACCCGATGAGCAGTTCTTC.

J is TRBJ1-1 and V is TRBV24-1; 8 bases are a match to TRBD1. Unmatched junction bases numbered 22, after V lost 9 bases and J lost 5 bases. The V gene's germline CDR1 is KGHDR and CDR2 SFDVKD. The CDR3 totals 18 residues. The DNA for the CDR3 is TGTGCCACCCCGCTCCCCGGGACAGGAGGGTTGGTGTGTACTGAAGCTTTCTTT. This translates into CATPLPGTGGLVCTEAFF.